The sequence of this T cell receptor (beta chain) was determined in a study of blood T cell repertoires in COVID-19. The table came from immunoSEQ multiplex PCR; TCRdb's copy has only in-frame clones and leaves some out. The sample holds approximately 210,000 clones, about 88% seen once. The CDR3 has 14 amino acids. Looked up from germline, CDR1 is LGHDT and CDR2 is YNNKEL (reference sequence). Trimming cost V 3 bases and J 6 bases; bases outside gene matches: 6. J is TRBJ2-7 and V is TRBV3-1 (or the pseudogene TRBV3-2); 9 bases are a match to TRBD2. This TCR was sampled from a human donor in a cohort sampled during active COVID-19. The sequencing sample was made of peripheral blood. DNA of the CDR3: TGTGCCAGCAGCCAGCGGGGGGGGGCCAGCGAGCAGTACTTC. Residues: CASSQRGGASEQYF.